The 30 T cell receptor beta chains below come from one sample, sequenced in a study of blood T cell repertoires in COVID-19. TCRdb's table, derived via immunoSEQ multiplex PCR, lists solely in-frame clones and lacks some. The table has around 360,000 clones, 80% to 90% seen once. The sequenced sample consisted of PBMCs or T cells enriched from blood (not recorded which). These receptors came from a man between 35 and 55 years old in a cohort exposed to, infected with or recovered from COVID-19 (not recorded which).

V and J are TRBV28 and TRBJ2-1; 9 nucleotides line up with TRBD2. The CDR3 consists of 20 residues. J was trimmed by 0 bases and V by 3 bases; bases with no gene match: 15. CDR1 is MDHEN, CDR2 SYDVKM, per germline. CDR3 loop: CASSFTTKGLAPSSYNEQFF. CDR3 coding DNA: TGTGCCAGCAGTTTTACGACCAAAGGACTAGCGCCGAGCTCCTACAATGAGCAGTTCTTC.

This clone has only a few counts. The V gene is TRBV5-1, the J gene TRBJ1-1, with D possibly TRBD1 on 5 matching bases. The V end was cut by 4 bases, the J end by 8 bases, with 12 bases between. The CDR3 has 12 amino acids. Germline V CDR1 and CDR2: SGHRS, YFSETQ. The CDR3 is CASSVDTSEAFF. In nucleotides, the CDR3 is TGCGCCAGCAGCGTGGACACCTCAGAAGCTTTCTTT.

This chain joins TRBV2 and TRBJ1-5; 8 nucleotides line up with TRBD1. Germline loops: CDR1 SNHLY, CDR2 FYNNEI. This CDR3 contains 14 residues. Germline trimming cut 7 bases from V and 0 bases from J; bases unmatched to any gene: 2. The CDR3 region has the DNA TGTGCCAGCAACGACAGGGGTAGCAATCAGCCCCAGCATTTT. Translated: CASNDRGSNQPQHF.

In its sample, this clone was seen once. The CDR3 coding sequence is TGTGCCAGCAGTTCACTCGACACCTACGAGCAGTACTTC. This translates into CASSSLDTYEQYF. The chain uses TRBV6-2 or TRBV6-3 and TRBJ2-7, with D unresolved. V was shortened by 4 bases and J by 2 bases, with 9 bases between the two germline ends. CDR3 length: 13 residues. Germline loops: CDR1 MNHEY, CDR2 SVGEGT.

V and J are TRBV11-2 and TRBJ1-5; D is perhaps TRBD1 (6 bases). This CDR3 is 13 amino acids long. Germline V gene data show CDR1 as SGHAT and CDR2 as FQNNGV. V dropped 5 bases and J dropped 4 bases, with 9 bases sitting between them. The CDR3 bases are TGTGCCAGCAGCCTTCAGGGGAATCAGCCCCAGCATTTT. It codes for CASSLQGNQPQHF.

The chain has TRBV6-5 and TRBJ1-1, with 8 bases fitting TRBD1. CDR3 length: 14 amino acids. Germline loops: CDR1 MNHEY, CDR2 SVGAGI. The ends lost 7 bases at V and 5 bases at J; junction bases unmatched: 9. CDR3 bases: TGTGCCAGCATTCCCGGACAGGGAGAGACTGAAGCTTTCTTT. Encoded protein: CASIPGQGETEAFF.

This clone was picked up one time. The chain links TRBV10-3 to TRBJ1-1; D is uncertain. The CDR3 totals 14 residues. CDR1 is ENHRY and CDR2 is SYGVKD in the germline V gene. Between the trimmed V and J ends, which lost 0 bases and 5 bases, there was a span of 10 bases. The CDR3 here is CAISESAVGTEAFF. CDR3 in DNA: TGTGCCATCAGTGAGTCCGCCGTCGGTACTGAAGCTTTCTTT.

The V and J genes are TRBV2 and TRBJ1-1, with 7 bases that match TRBD1. The length of the CDR3 is 14 residues. Trimming removed 9 bases from V and 4 bases from J; junction bases left unmatched: 11. Germline V gives CDR1 SNHLY, CDR2 FYNNEI. The CDR3 here is CASGWRGLGTEAFF. As DNA, the CDR3 is TGTGCCAGTGGATGGAGGGGGCTTGGCACTGAAGCTTTCTTT.

The genes are TRBV15 and TRBJ2-7; no definite D call. Germline V lookup: CDR1 LNHNV, CDR2 YYDKDF (reference sequence). The length of the CDR3 is 12 residues. With 0 bases removed from V and 3 bases from J, the gap between germline ends came to 3 bases. The chain's CDR3 is CATSRDGYEQYF. CDR3 sequence (DNA): TGTGCCACCAGCAGAGACGGCTACGAGCAGTACTTC.

This chain connects TRBV14 to TRBJ2-1, with 14 bases that match TRBD2. This CDR3 region has 18 residues. The V and J ends lost 4 bases and 2 bases, in that order; junction bases with no gene match: 7. CDR1 is SGHDN, CDR2 FVKESK, per germline. The CDR3 nucleotides read TGTGCCAGCAGCCCCGGGACTAGCGGGAGAGGGGCCTACAATGAGCAGTTCTTC. This encodes CASSPGTSGRGAYNEQFF.

The V call is TRBV6-5, the J call TRBJ2-7; D remains ambiguous. The CDR3 runs 11 residues. Trimming cost V 11 bases and J 4 bases, with 12 bases left between them. Germline loops: CDR1 MNHEY, CDR2 SVGAGI. For the CDR3, the DNA is TGTGCCTGGATATCGGGTTACGAGCAGTACTTC. Its translation is CAWISGYEQYF.

J is TRBJ1-1 and V is TRBV7-9, with TRBD1 matching over 7 bases. J lost 10 bases, V lost 1 base, and 9 bases had no gene match. Germline V gene data show CDR1 as SEHNR and CDR2 as FQNEAQ (reference sequence). CDR3 length: 14 residues. The CDR3 DNA follows: TGTGCCAGCAGCTTAGTGGAACAGGGGTCGGTAGCTTTCTTT. As protein: CASSLVEQGSVAFF.

This rearrangement joins TRBV18 to TRBJ1-1, with D hard to call. From germline, CDR1 is KGHSH and CDR2 LQKENI. The V gene lost 3 bases and the J gene lost 5 bases, with 19 bases spanning the gap. The CDR3 runs to 16 residues. Here the CDR3 reads CASSPVTAGSGTEAFF. CDR3 nucleotide sequence: TGTGCCAGCTCACCGGTCACGGCGGGATCGGGGACTGAAGCTTTCTTT.

The chain carries TRBV10-3 and TRBJ1-6; 8 nucleotides match TRBD1. CDR1 ENHRY and CDR2 SYGVKD come from the germline V gene. V lost 11 bases and J lost 5; bases outside the gene matches: 5. The CDR3 runs to 13 residues. The CDR3: CAVGQGNNSPLHF. The CDR3 DNA reads as TGTGCCGTCGGACAGGGCAATAATTCACCCCTCCACTTT.

The chain is built from TRBV18 and TRBJ2-1, with 12 bases lining up with TRBD2. The germline V gene has CDR1 KGHSH and CDR2 LQKENI. The length of the CDR3 is 15 residues. Trimming removed 0 bases from V and 12 bases from J; junction bases left unmatched: 6. This chain's CDR3 is CASSPPGLAGGVQFF. CDR3 DNA: TGTGCCAGCTCACCACCGGGACTAGCGGGTGGAGTGCAGTTCTTC.

The J gene is TRBJ1-2, the V gene TRBV6-2 or TRBV6-3; D is unresolved. CDR1 and CDR2 (germline): MNHEY, SVGEGT. This CDR3 has 12 amino acids. The V and J ends lost 4 bases and 3 bases respectively, with 6 bases between them. CDR3 sequence: CASSSRDYGYTF. As DNA, the CDR3 is TGTGCCAGCAGTTCTCGGGACTATGGCTACACCTTC.

The rearrangement joins TRBV27 to TRBJ1-2; the match to TRBD1 covers 7 bases. CDR3 length: 15 residues. V shed 4 bases, J shed 0 bases, and the junction held 5 bases outside the gene matches. Germline CDR1 and CDR2: MNHEY and SMNVEV (reference sequence). The CDR3 reads CASSSPGTANYGYTF. The CDR3 DNA is TGTGCCAGCAGTTCCCCCGGGACAGCTAACTATGGCTACACCTTC.

A single count supports this clone. This chain uses TRBV5-1 with TRBJ2-2; TRBD2 aligns across 9 bases. Germline CDR1 and CDR2: SGHRS and YFSETQ. This CDR3 region has 17 residues. V lost 5 bases and J lost 3; bases outside the gene matches: 11. CDR3 sequence reads: CASSWGGLASYTGELFF. The CDR3 nucleotides read TGCGCCAGCAGTTGGGGGGGACTAGCTTCCTACACCGGGGAGCTGTTTTTT.

The V gene is TRBV2, the J gene TRBJ2-2, with D unclear. The CDR3 sequence is 13 residues long. With 7 bases removed from V and 1 base from J, the gap between germline ends came to 7 bases. From germline, CDR1 is SNHLY and CDR2 FYNNEI. The CDR3 DNA follows: TGTGCCAGCACCACAGAGAACACCGGGGAGCTGTTTTTT. Its translation is CASTTENTGELFF.

Only a few counts were recorded for this clone. The chain recombines TRBV19 with TRBJ1-3, with D hard to call. This CDR3 is 15 amino acids long. Trimming pared 3 bases from V and 2 bases from J, leaving 11 bases between. CDR1 LNHDA and CDR2 SQIVND come from the germline V gene (reference sequence). The DNA of the CDR3 is TGTGCCAGTAGTATCGTTGCGGCACCTGGAAACACCATATATTTT. This codes for CASSIVAAPGNTIYF.

This clone was seen once. V is TRBV5-1 and J is TRBJ1-3; 8 bases match TRBD1. The length of the CDR3 is 16 residues. The ends lost 4 bases at V and 3 bases at J; junction bases unmatched: 9. Germline V lookup: CDR1 SGHRS, CDR2 YFSETQ. CDR3 region: CASSPGDRLSGNTIYF. The CDR3 DNA reads as TGCGCCAGCAGCCCCGGGGACAGGTTGAGTGGAAACACCATATATTTT.

The V gene is TRBV6-5, the J gene TRBJ2-5; D possibly corresponds to TRBD1 (6 bases). The CDR3 runs to 14 residues. Trimming took off 8 bases at V and 4 bases at J, with 17 bases between the two ends. Germline values: CDR1 MNHEY, CDR2 SVGAGI. The CDR3 DNA is TGTGCCAGCGGGGAGCTACGACAGGTAGAGACCCAGTACTTC. Residues: CASGELRQVETQYF.

The rearrangement joins TRBV28 to TRBJ1-5; tentatively, D is TRBD1 (5 bases). CDR1 and CDR2 from the germline V gene are MDHEN and SYDVKM. Trimming pared 3 bases from V and 5 bases from J, leaving 11 bases between. CDR3 size: 14 residues. The CDR3 nucleotides are TGTGCCAGCAGTTTTTCCGCAGGGCATCAGCCCCAGCATTTT. Its translation is CASSFSAGHQPQHF.

The CDR3 bases are TGTGCCAGTACGGGACAGAGAAGCCTTGGTGGCTACACCTTC. Amino acid sequence: CASTGQRSLGGYTF. The genes are TRBV19 and TRBJ1-2, with TRBD1 matching 7 bases. V shed 7 bases, J shed 7 bases, and the junction held 12 bases outside the gene matches. CDR1 LNHDA and CDR2 SQIVND come from the germline V gene (reference sequence). This CDR3 is built from 14 residues.

The chain has TRBV19 and TRBJ2-4; D remains ambiguous. The length of the CDR3 is 14 residues. CDR1 is LNHDA and CDR2 is SQIVND in the germline V gene (reference sequence). Trimming stripped 7 bases from V and 0 bases from J, with 10 bases between. The chain's CDR3 is CASKELLAKNIQYF. For the CDR3, the DNA is TGTGCCAGTAAGGAGCTGCTAGCCAAAAACATTCAGTACTTC.

The chain is built from TRBV18 and TRBJ2-2; 7 nucleotides line up with TRBD1. The junction had 9 bases not matched to a gene; V was cut back by 7 bases and J by 4 bases. The CDR3 length is 15 residues. Germline-derived CDR1 and CDR2 are KGHSH and LQKENI. The CDR3 here is CASYATGSSTGELFF. CDR3 sequence (DNA): TGTGCCAGCTACGCGACAGGGTCGAGCACCGGGGAGCTGTTTTTT.

The chain combines TRBV24-1 with TRBJ2-2; 15 positions match TRBD2. With V trimmed by 5 bases and J by 7 bases, 4 bases remained unmatched. This CDR3 is built from 16 residues. Germline CDR1 and CDR2: KGHDR and SFDVKD. CDR3 loop: CATSGTSGRANGELFF. For the CDR3, the DNA is TGTGCCACCAGTGGGACTAGCGGGAGGGCCAACGGGGAGCTGTTTTTT.

The chain uses TRBV7-9 and TRBJ1-3; 9 bases match TRBD1. V gave up 3 bases and J gave up 8 bases; unmatched junction bases: 11. The CDR3 runs to 16 residues. Germline values: CDR1 SEHNR, CDR2 FQNEAQ (reference sequence). The CDR3 DNA reads TGTGCCAGCAGCTTTTCATCTCCGGGACAGGGTTACACCATATATTTT. Its protein is CASSFSSPGQGYTIYF.

The chain employs TRBV7-9 and TRBJ2-7; perhaps TRBD2 as D (7 bases). CDR3 size: 14 residues. V dropped 9 bases and J dropped 0 bases, with 15 bases sitting between them. The germline CDR1 and CDR2 sequences are SEHNR and FQNEAQ (reference sequence). Written as DNA, the CDR3 is TGTGCCAGTGGAGCGGGACAAAACTCCTACGAGCAGTACTTC. Translating it yields CASGAGQNSYEQYF.

The rearrangement uses TRBV3-1 (or the pseudogene TRBV3-2) and TRBJ1-3; 8 nucleotides match TRBD1. Germline V gene lookup returns CDR1 LGHDT and CDR2 YNNKEL (reference sequence). Trimming took 3 bases from V and 5 from J; bases not matched to a gene: 9. The CDR3 spans 16 residues. CDR3 sequence: CASSHRGQGQRNTIYF. CDR3 DNA sequence: TGTGCCAGCAGCCATCGCGGACAGGGCCAACGAAACACCATATATTTT.